This T cell receptor beta chain was sequenced during a study of cytomegalovirus exposure and HLA in healthy donors (dated by TCRdb to 2016 to 2017). Study-wide context: An earlier analysis of approximately 640 of the donors reported roughly 270 Gb of sequence data and some 120 million unique TCR beta sequences from about 179 million T cells. All discovery cohort repertoires had been generated on a single sequencing platform. On average, about 200,000 unique TCR beta nucleotide sequences were sequenced per donor among 398 genotyped donors of the cohort, with roughly 18% of those sequences being non-productive. Typing coverage varied by locus: 629-630 donors for A, B, C, DRB1 and DQB1; 500 to 550 for DQA1; approximately 610 for DPA1; fewer than 480 for DPB1. Of the roughly 390 genotyped donors, 80% to 90% were placed in the genetic ancestry cluster associated with self-reported Caucasian donors. A later analysis re-analyzed previously published TCR beta repertoires from about 600 donors and added high-resolution HLA genotyping to study TCR occurrence patterns. Class I and class II HLA loci were covered by the typing at four-digit resolution. The study was designed to test whether signatures of past pathogen exposure could be identified by cataloging public T cell receptors. The T cell repertoires of about 700 subjects were profiled by immunosequencing and related to cytomegalovirus serostatus. Four to six DR-DQ haplotypes were handled as single units for association and clustering, since linkage in the cohort was strong. In a later genetic analysis, genome-wide SNP genotypes for about 65% of the 666 donors were used, and that subset was treated as a discovery cohort. Rather than drawing on any new phenotypic data, the later analysis identified candidate immune exposures from TCR beta sequences and the way those sequences occurred across donors. An early release that covered 640 HLA-typed donors contained approximately 300 gigabases of sequencing data and approximately 85 million unique TCR sequences. In addition to the first cohort of 650 to 750 subjects, a separate validation cohort of approximately 130 different subjects was used. To predict cytomegalovirus infection status, the study brought together high-throughput TCR immunosequencing, statistical association of individual TCRs with disease status, and machine learning. Alongside the repertoire data, information on donor age, sex, ethnicity and CMV serostatus was compiled. To decide whether each TCR beta V gene segment behaved as functional or pseudogenic, an earlier analysis of some 600 of the donors relied on high-throughput TCR beta sequencing.

The CDR3 runs 17 amino acids, cysteine and phenylalanine included. Kept here is only the CDR3 DNA, which spans 51 bases and is read in frame from base 1. Unmatched junction bases come to 4, with V trimmed by 4 bases and J by 0 bases. As encoded in the germline V gene, CDR1 is SGHRS while CDR2 is YFSETQ. The protocol used for the library was the immunoSEQ multiplex PCR assay. For the multiplex PCR, a mixture combining 60 forward primers for TCR Vbeta segments and 13 reverse primers for TCR Jbeta segments was used. A multiplex PCR assay on genomic DNA amplified the CDR3 region of rearranged TCR beta genes. The amplified TCR beta libraries were sequenced on the Illumina HiSeq System as 87-base-pair reads. From the authors' description of their analysis: A later analysis tallied around 82 million unique TCR beta chains across the 600 to 700 repertoires, and approximately 11 million of those chains were shared by two or more donors. A nearest-neighbor algorithm error-corrected the raw reads and collapsed the reads into unique sequences, merging closely related sequences to remove PCR and sequencing errors. Alignment of CDR3 sequences to IMGT reference sequences was used to assign V, D and J gene segments. For a sequence to be retained, a match of at least six nucleotides was required to both a V gene segment and a J gene segment. A rearrangement was called productive if the CDR3 had no stop codons and remained in frame with V and J, and every other rearrangement was called non-productive. Following IMGT convention, CDR3 was defined as the stretch from the second conserved V-encoded cysteine to the conserved J-encoded phenylalanine. In an earlier analysis of some 550 of the donors, sequences lacking an unambiguous match to a single V gene segment were excluded. An earlier analysis of about 600 of the donors called V segments functional above 56.7% productive rearrangements and segregating when the between-donor standard deviation exceeded 5%. A statistical classification framework was built for diagnosing cytomegalovirus status from the catalog of TCR beta chain sequences. In a later analysis, V and J genes were assigned by comparing TCR nucleotide sequences against IMGT/GENE-DB human TR gene sequences. A later analysis assigned CDR3 sequences and most-parsimonious VDJ recombination scenarios with the TCRdist pipeline. In a later analysis, each TCR beta chain was defined by its CDR3 amino acid sequence together with its V-gene family, and reads without a unique V-gene family were excluded. As a way to deal with suspected cross-contamination and a sequencing artifact, a later analysis dropped over 550 nucleotide sequences that were highly shared and had low generation probability. In a later analysis, a clonal expansion index for each public chain was calculated from normalized within-repertoire ranks of inferred template counts. In a later analysis, generation probabilities were computed using a VDJ recombination model fitted to out-of-frame rearrangements, and the results were checked against IGoR. A later analysis scored TCR-TCR, TCR-HLA and TCR-CMV co-occurrence with hypergeometric tests, applying a repertoire-size bias correction to TCR pairs. In a later analysis, false discovery rates were estimated by permuting HLA or CMV assignments 20 times. In a later analysis, co-occurring TCRs were grouped with DBSCAN, and TCRdist sequence similarity was added when clustering was performed within HLA-allele-positive subsets. Repertoires with fewer than 30,000 or more than 120,000 public chains were left out of co-occurrence clustering, as were about 5 repertoires with anomalous nucleotide sharing. The immuneACCESS repertoire file appears here via TCRdb, limited to in-frame rearrangements. These files lack a portion of the clones; in checked studies, under half of the deficit traces to unresolved V genes, and the cause of the others is not known. V and J calls and clone size are those listed in that table; D and trimming were worked out from the DNA. This sample lists roughly 150,000 clones; around 80% were detected once. Approximately 2.4% of the sample lies in the top ten.

As for this clone: The antigen it recognizes is unknown. Base qualities were left out, and no much larger clone turns up one base away.

The cohort consisted of 600 or so healthy bone marrow donors. At the time of sampling, all cohort members were nominally healthy, though unrecorded immune exposures were likely present. The donor tested CMV seronegative and was one of the 352 seronegative cohort members. A peripheral blood sample was provided by each donor, and peripheral blood mononuclear cells were used for TCR beta sequencing. Genomic DNA extraction from the blood cell samples was performed with the Qiagen DNeasy Blood Extraction Kit. Study-wide findings and limitations: In a later analysis, some 18,000 TCR beta sequences were associated with specific HLA alleles at a false discovery rate of 0.05. The 87-base-pair reads could not distinguish some IMGT-functional V segments, including TRBV6-2 and TRBV6-3, so those segments were excluded. The authors suggested that the approach could potentially be extended to other disease states and immunological phenotypes. An association between a missense DCLRE1C variant and V-gene and J-gene trimming of TCR beta chains was found in a later genetic analysis and replicated in an independent cohort. The earlier analysis of almost 600 of the donors excluded 15 to 20 rarely observed V segments, including chromosome 9 orphons, because counts were too low. The study listed 150 to 200 TCR beta chains as associated with cytomegalovirus. According to a later analysis, parvovirus B19, influenza, CMV and Epstein-Barr virus appeared linked to several top co-occurrence clusters. This cohort had only TCR beta chains sequenced, and the lack of alpha or paired-chain data limited which features could be detected. Roughly uniform sequencing depth across donors was assumed in presence/absence analyses, although this assumption may not hold. CMV serostatus was the only immune exposure information available for the cohort. A cluster of highly shared sequence variants was judged likely to represent a technical artifact of the sequencing pipeline. Correlated functional status among segregating V segments might be attributable to linkage disequilibrium, but an unknown experimental factor could not be ruled out. In both the original and validation cohorts, the classifier was reported to diagnose cytomegalovirus status with high specificity and sensitivity. In a later analysis, HLA-associated TCR beta chains showed more clonal expansion and lower generation probabilities than non-associated chains that were equally common. A further reported finding was that TCR beta sequences accurately predicted the HLA-A and HLA-B alleles for most subjects in the first cohort. According to a later analysis, most CMV-associated TCR beta chains appeared to be HLA-restricted, and the HLA associations seemed to be driven largely by CMV exposure. Assigning TCR associations to individual alleles was difficult when HLA alleles, especially DR and DQ, strongly co-occurred. Because HLA typing was missing for some donors at each locus, association tests included only the typed subset. In an earlier analysis of around 600 of the donors, most TCR beta V segments were observed in productive rearrangements about 90% or about 30% of the time, broadly matching IMGT annotations. In vitro tests confirmed that a few of the cytomegalovirus-associated TCR beta chains recognize cytomegalovirus antigens. A later genetic analysis reported fewer N-insertions in productive TCRs among donors in an Asian-associated ancestry cluster than the roughly 650-donor mean. In a later analysis, TCR association rates were found to vary across HLA loci, with the most associated TCRs seen for DRB1 alleles and the fewest for HLA-C alleles. Across donors, most TCR sequences were observed very rarely, whereas some public TCRs were present in many individuals.

The chain joins TRBV5-1 to TRBJ2-2; 12 nucleotides in the junction match TRBD2. The TCR was taken from a male donor in good health and CMV-seronegative. Specimen: PBMCs. The bases are TGCGCCAGCAGCCCCCTAGCGGGAGGGACGAACACCGGGGAGCTGTTTTTT. Its coded protein is CASSPLAGGTNTGELFF. Where the CDR3 stops, the reference TRBV5-1 and TRBJ2-2 genes take over; the full variable domain is KAGVTQTPRYLIKTRGQQVTLSCSPISGHRSVSWYQQTPGQGLQFLFEYFSETQRNKGNFPGRFSGRQFSNSRSEMNVSTLELGDSALYLCASSPLAGGTNTGELFFGEGSRLTVL.